This T cell receptor (beta chain) was obtained from a study of cytomegalovirus exposure and HLA in healthy donors. It was with 60 Vbeta and 13 Jbeta primers that the PCR ran. Sequencing used immunoSEQ multiplex PCR; TCRdb keeps in-frame clones, though not all of them. The data contain 200,000 to 250,000 clones, around 88% of them seen just once; the ten biggest clones take up roughly 1%. In germline, CDR1 is SGHRS, CDR2 YFSETQ. Trimming removed 3 bases from V and 3 bases from J, with 17 bases in between. This CDR3 has 16 amino acids. The sequenced sample consisted of PBMCs. This TCR was sampled from a woman younger than 30 in good health and CMV-seronegative. The chain uses TRBV5-1 and TRBJ2-3, with a tentative D call TRBD2 (6 bases). The CDR3, as DNA: TGCGCCAGCAGCTCGAACCGGGACTCACAAACAGATACGCAGTATTTT. Protein: CASSSNRDSQTDTQYF.